One and the same sample provided the 29 T cell receptor beta chains below, sequenced in a study of cytomegalovirus exposure and HLA in healthy donors (dated by TCRdb to about 2017). Receptor amplification or capture employed the immunoSEQ multiplex PCR assay. The multiplex PCR relied on a mix of 60 forward primers for TCR Vbeta segments and 13 reverse primers for TCR Jbeta segments. TCRdb provides this immuneACCESS table in a form limited to in-frame rearrangements. Some clones are lacking; in checked studies, under half of them reflect an unresolved V gene, and why the rest are absent is not known. The sample yields approximately 220,000 clones; approximately 82% were counted once. The top ten clones comprise 0.63% of the sample. The specimen was PBMCs. These receptors all come from a man aged 18 to 29 in good health and CMV-seronegative.

The sample holds one count of this clone. V and J are TRBV10-3 and TRBJ1-2; 9 nucleotides match TRBD1. CDR3 size: 15 residues. CDR1 is ENHRY and CDR2 is SYGVKD in the germline V gene. V lost 7 bases, J lost 5 bases, and 11 bases stayed unmatched. The DNA of the CDR3 is TGTGCCATCACACCCAACAGGGACAGGGAGTATGGCTACACCTTC. Translation: CAITPNRDREYGYTF.

The chain employs TRBV28 and TRBJ1-4; D unclear. This CDR3 is 12 amino acids long. Trimming left V 10 bases short and J 4 bases short, with 10 bases between. The germline V gene has CDR1 MDHEN and CDR2 SYDVKM. CDR3 nucleotide sequence: TGTGCCACCGACACCCTTAATGAAAAACTGTTTTTT. Translating it yields CATDTLNEKLFF.

CDR3 sequence reads: CASSPRTSGRLYF. CDR3 DNA: TGTGCCAGCAGCCCTCGGACTAGCGGGAGACTGTACTTC. J is TRBJ2-7 and V is TRBV4-2; the match to TRBD2 covers 13 bases. This CDR3 is 13 amino acids long. Germline CDR1 reads LGHNA; CDR2 reads YNFKEQ. V gave up 4 bases and J gave up 12 bases; unmatched junction bases: 6.

The chain recombines TRBV10-3 with TRBJ1-1; 7 positions match TRBD1. The germline gives CDR1 ENHRY, CDR2 SYGVKD. The CDR3 runs 14 residues. J was trimmed by 1 base and V by 8 bases; bases with no gene match: 7. The CDR3 is CAISTQGENTEAFF. DNA for the CDR3: TGTGCCATCTCAACCCAGGGGGAGAACACTGAAGCTTTCTTT.

The chain carries TRBV7-2 and TRBJ2-7; 13 bases agree with TRBD2. The CDR3 loop spans 18 amino acids. The germline V gene encodes CDR1 SGHTA and CDR2 FQGNSA. V lost 5 bases and J lost 2; bases outside the gene matches: 12. CDR3 bases: TGTGCCAGCAGCATCCGCCCGACTAGCGGGAGGAGTACCTACGAGCAGTACTTC. Translating gives CASSIRPTSGRSTYEQYF. Combining the CDR3 with reference TRBV7-2 and TRBJ2-7 gives the whole variable domain GAGVSQSPSNKVTEKGKDVELRCDPISGHTALYWYRQSLGQGLEFLIYFQGNSAPDKSGLPSDRFSAERTGGSVSTLTIQRTQQEDSAVYLCASSIRPTSGRSTYEQYFGPGTRLTVT.

V usage is TRBV27 and J usage is TRBJ1-1, with D hard to call. Per germline, CDR1 MNHEY and CDR2 SMNVEV (reference sequence). With 5 bases removed from V and 8 bases from J, the gap between germline ends came to 12 bases. This CDR3 contains 12 residues. CDR3 region: CASSRGNLEAFF. The CDR3 DNA is TGTGCCAGCAGTCGAGGGAACTTGGAAGCTTTCTTT.

This clone has only a few counts. The V and J genes are TRBV28 and TRBJ2-5, with D tentatively TRBD2 (6 bases). CDR3 length equals 15 residues. V was shortened by 6 bases and J by 3 bases, with 17 bases between the two germline ends. CDR1 MDHEN and CDR2 SYDVKM come from the germline V gene. This CDR3 reads CASRPGLIVKETQYF. The CDR3 bases are TGTGCCAGCAGACCGGGACTCATAGTAAAAGAGACCCAGTACTTC.

The rearrangement links TRBV20-1 to TRBJ2-5; D remains ambiguous. Germline assignment: CDR1 DFQATT and CDR2 SNEGSKA (reference sequence). V lost 5 bases to trimming and J lost 2 bases, with 6 bases between them. This CDR3 region has 11 residues. CDR3 nucleotide sequence: TGCAGTGCTCAAAATCAAGAGACCCAGTACTTC. Translating gives CSAQNQETQYF.

The genes are TRBV4-1 and TRBJ2-3; possible D gene TRBD1, 6 bases. Trimming removed 1 base at V and 2 bases at J, with 22 bases between. Germline CDR1 reads MGHRA; CDR2 reads YSYEKL. The CDR3 runs 19 residues. DNA for the CDR3: TGCGCCAGCAGCCAAGGTGAATTTATAGGGGGACAATCCACAGATACGCAGTATTTT. The encoded protein is CASSQGEFIGGQSTDTQYF.

This chain joins TRBV30 and TRBJ1-2; TRBD1 might be the D (5 bases). Germline CDR1 is GTSNPN and CDR2 is SVGIG (reference sequence). The CDR3 is 13 amino acids. This chain's CDR3 is CAIDAGDGYGYTF. The CDR3, as DNA: TGTGCTATTGACGCGGGGGACGGCTATGGCTACACCTTC.

The sample holds a few counts of this clone. The chain uses TRBV27 and TRBJ2-5, with a tentative D call TRBD1 (5 bases). TRBJ2-7 explains the end of the DNA better; the J call may be wrong. Germline V CDR1 and CDR2: MNHEY, SMNVEV (reference sequence). The CDR3 spans 14 residues. CDR3 loop: CASSLWQGAYEQYF. CDR3 in DNA: TGTGCCAGCAGTTTATGGCAGGGTGCCTACGAGCAGTACTTC.

The genes are TRBV7-2 and TRBJ2-2; 7 bases align to TRBD1. The V segment lost 4 bases and the J segment 8 bases; nucleotides outside the gene matches: 13. The CDR3 length is 16 residues. CDR1 SGHTA and CDR2 FQGNSA come from the germline V gene. Written as DNA, the CDR3 is TGTGCCAGCAGCTCCGCAGGGGGACCTTCCAGGGGGGAGCTGTTTTTT. Residues: CASSSAGGPSRGELFF. Full variable domain (outside the CDR3, taken from reference TRBV7-2 and TRBJ2-2): GAGVSQSPSNKVTEKGKDVELRCDPISGHTALYWYRQSLGQGLEFLIYFQGNSAPDKSGLPSDRFSAERTGGSVSTLTIQRTQQEDSAVYLCASSSAGGPSRGELFFGEGSRLTVL.

The table lists this clone with a few counts. This chain uses TRBV29-1 with TRBJ2-7, with D possibly matching TRBD1 (5 bases). Germline V lookup: CDR1 SQVTM, CDR2 ANQGSEA. The CDR3 runs to 12 residues. Trimming left V 7 bases short and J 1 base short, with 11 bases between. The CDR3 is CSASTVSYEQYF. The CDR3 coding sequence is TGCAGCGCCTCGACAGTTTCCTACGAGCAGTACTTC.

A word on this clone: Additional DNA sequences in this sample encode the identical CDR3. This chain uses TRBV2 with TRBJ2-2; D perhaps matches TRBD1 (5 bases). The CDR3 extends over 15 amino acids. Deletions cut 6 bases from V and 2 bases from J, with 13 bases between. Germline-derived CDR1 and CDR2 are SNHLY and FYNNEI. CDR3 protein: CASRGTGSNTGELFF. CDR3 DNA: TGTGCCAGCAGAGGAACAGGCTCAAACACCGGGGAGCTGTTTTTT.

The gene calls are TRBV4-1 and TRBJ2-3; 8 nucleotides align to TRBD2. Germline CDR1 MGHRA, CDR2 YSYEKL. Unmatched junction bases numbered 7, after V lost 1 base and J lost 4 bases. The CDR3 length is 16 residues. The chain's CDR3 is CASSQGVAGPSDTQYF. For the CDR3, the DNA is TGCGCCAGCAGCCAAGGAGTAGCGGGGCCGTCAGATACGCAGTATTTT.

This sequence joins TRBV25-1 and TRBJ2-1; TRBD2 agrees at 10 bases. V gave up 7 bases and J gave up 9 bases; unmatched junction bases: 9. Germline V gene lookup returns CDR1 MGHDK and CDR2 SYGVNS. The CDR3 spans 14 residues. The DNA for the CDR3 is TGTGCCAGCACCGAGGGGACTAGCGAAGGTGAGCAGTTCTTC. It codes for CASTEGTSEGEQFF.

In this sample, this clone turned up a few times. The CDR3: CAWSVAGTQYF. For the CDR3, the DNA is TGTGCCTGGAGTGTAGCAGGGACCCAGTACTTC. V usage is TRBV30 and J usage is TRBJ2-5; D remains ambiguous. V shed 0 bases and J shed 7 bases, with 6 bases lying between them. This CDR3 contains 11 residues. Germline CDR1 is GTSNPN and CDR2 is SVGIG (reference sequence).

The rearrangement uses TRBV27 and TRBJ2-5, with a tentative D call TRBD2 (6 bases). Trimming cost V 7 bases and J 3 bases, with 27 bases left between them. The length of the CDR3 is 18 residues. From germline, CDR1 is MNHEY and CDR2 SMNVEV (reference sequence). As DNA, the CDR3 is TGTGCCAGCAAAAACGGGGGACTCGTGATGGAGGGGAAAGAGACCCAGTACTTC. Protein sequence: CASKNGGLVMEGKETQYF.

The chain uses TRBV19 and TRBJ1-5; perhaps TRBD1 as D (6 bases). In germline, CDR1 is LNHDA, CDR2 SQIVND (reference sequence). The V and J ends lost 5 bases and 3 bases respectively, with 11 bases between them. This CDR3 region has 14 residues. The CDR3 nucleotides read TGTGCCAGTAGTGTAACAGGGCACAATCAGCCCCAGCATTTT. Protein product: CASSVTGHNQPQHF.

A single count supports this clone. The V call is TRBV7-6, the J call TRBJ2-1; 11 positions match TRBD2. This CDR3 contains 15 residues. The V and J ends lost 1 base and 8 bases, in that order; junction bases with no gene match: 4. Germline CDR1 is SGHVS and CDR2 is FNYEAQ. DNA of the CDR3: TGTGCCAGCAGCTTAGGGGGGACTAGCGGAGATGAGCAGTTCTTC. Protein sequence: CASSLGGTSGDEQFF.

This clone was picked up a small number of times. This rearrangement joins TRBV27 to TRBJ1-6; TRBD1 might be the D (5 bases). Germline loops: CDR1 MNHEY, CDR2 SMNVEV (reference sequence). The CDR3 runs 18 residues. V was shortened by 4 bases and J by 10 bases, with 26 bases between the two germline ends. The CDR3 nucleotides are TGTGCCAGCAGTTCCTTAACCCAGGGAAACCTGCGGCGGTCACCCCTCCACTTT. Translating gives CASSSLTQGNLRRSPLHF.

The chain carries TRBV27 and TRBJ2-5; no reliable D call. The J call may be faulty, since TRBJ2-7 better matches the DNA end. The CDR3 length is 13 residues. Germline V gives CDR1 MNHEY, CDR2 SMNVEV (reference sequence). The CDR3 region has the DNA TGTGCCAGCAGTTCCCCCAACTCCTACGAGCAGTACTTC. Translating it yields CASSSPNSYEQYF.

The rearrangement uses TRBV19 and TRBJ2-3; 7 bases match TRBD2. Looked up from germline, CDR1 is LNHDA and CDR2 is SQIVND (reference sequence). The CDR3 covers 14 residues. V gave up 5 bases and J gave up 1 base; unmatched junction bases: 3. CDR3 in amino acids: CASSPREGTDTQYF. Written as DNA, the CDR3 is TGTGCCAGTAGTCCCCGGGAGGGCACAGATACGCAGTATTTT.

The chain joins TRBV19 to TRBJ2-7; 13 nucleotides agree with TRBD2. Trimming removed 5 bases from V and 3 bases from J; junction bases left unmatched: 4. The CDR3 has 15 amino acids. CDR1 and CDR2 from the germline V gene are LNHDA and SQIVND (reference sequence). In DNA form, the CDR3 reads TGTGCCAGTAGTCCAGGGACTAGCGGGAACTACGAGCAGTACTTC. This codes for CASSPGTSGNYEQYF.

This chain uses TRBV27 with TRBJ1-3; D gene ambiguous. This CDR3 has 17 residues. Germline V gives CDR1 MNHEY, CDR2 SMNVEV (reference sequence). V dropped 5 bases and J dropped 0 bases, with 17 bases sitting between them. The chain's CDR3 is CASSKRGNFGSGNTIYF. Here the CDR3 DNA reads TGTGCCAGCAGTAAACGAGGGAATTTCGGCTCTGGAAACACCATATATTTT.

The CDR3 protein is CASSGTSGGGTDTQYF. CDR3 nucleotides: TGTGCCAGCAGCGGAACTAGCGGAGGGGGCACAGATACGCAGTATTTT. The V call is TRBV7-9, the J call TRBJ2-3, with TRBD2 matching 8 bases. Germline V gene lookup returns CDR1 SEHNR and CDR2 FQNEAQ (reference sequence). The CDR3 runs to 16 residues. Unmatched junction bases numbered 8, after V lost 5 bases and J lost 1 base.

The V call is TRBV7-9, the J call TRBJ2-1, with 8 bases identical to TRBD1. The CDR3 totals 17 residues. With 4 bases clipped from V and 2 bases from J, the junction kept 10 bases outside the gene matches. Germline assignment: CDR1 SEHNR and CDR2 FQNEAQ (reference sequence). The DNA for the CDR3 is TGTGCCAGCAGCTCCTATCCTGGGACAGGCGCCTACAATGAGCAGTTCTTC. Its protein is CASSSYPGTGAYNEQFF.

Worth noting for this clone: The same CDR3 can be traced to other DNA sequences in this sample. The CDR3: CASSLGVVANTEAFF. For the CDR3, the DNA is TGTGCCAGCAGCTTAGGTGTTGTGGCGAACACTGAAGCTTTCTTT. The genes are TRBV11-2 and TRBJ1-1, with no clear D. Trimming removed 1 base from V and 1 base from J, with 10 bases in between. The CDR3 covers 15 residues. Germline V gives CDR1 SGHAT, CDR2 FQNNGV.

The chain joins TRBV9 to TRBJ2-1, with 7 nucleotides matching TRBD2. V dropped 3 bases and J dropped 4; count of bases not matched to a gene: 4. The length of the CDR3 is 14 residues. Germline CDR1 SGDLS, CDR2 YYNGEE. For the CDR3, the DNA is TGTGCCAGCAGCGGGTGGGGGGGTTACAATGAGCAGTTCTTC. Translated, it gives CASSGWGGYNEQFF.